The rows below give T cell receptor beta chains drawn from one sample of a study of T-cell memory formation after mild COVID-19. From the 5' RACE reads, TCRdb called clonotypes with MiXCR, one entry per CDR3 protein. The sample gives approximately 110,000 distinct CDR3 sequences, 22% of which show up once; about 42% is in the top ten. The specimen sequenced was PBMCs or a T cell subset sorted from them (not recorded which). Receptors were obtained from a man between 18 and 29 years old who had mild COVID-19 (a few samples of this study predate the infection). Cell type and time point are not known. CDR3s include the opening cysteine and the closing phenylalanine or tryptophan. Fields, in order: CDR3 DNA, CDR3 protein, J gene, D gene, V gene, clone size. A D gene is named only where the DNA matches it firmly. Size values are once, few and many counts, or a class for expanded clones, and some rows have none.

cdr3_nt: TGTGCCAGCACTTTGACTAGCGGGGGTCAGGTCGAGCAGTACTTC; cdr3_aa: CASTLTSGGQVEQYF; j_call: TRBJ2-7; d_call: TRBD2; v_call: TRBV6-5; clone_size: -
cdr3_nt: TGTGCCAGCAACTCGGACTACGAGCAGTACTTC; cdr3_aa: CASNSDYEQYF; j_call: TRBJ2-7; d_call: -; v_call: TRBV6-5; clone_size: few
cdr3_nt: TGTGCCAGCAGTTCACAGCGGGGGGCCCCAGATACGCAGTATTTT; cdr3_aa: CASSSQRGAPDTQYF; j_call: TRBJ2-3; d_call: TRBD2; v_call: TRBV6-2/TRBV6-3; clone_size: -
cdr3_nt: TGTGCCAGCAGTTACTCGACCAGGGAGGGCAATGAGCAGTTCTTC; cdr3_aa: CASSYSTREGNEQFF; j_call: TRBJ2-1; d_call: TRBD2; v_call: TRBV6-5; clone_size: -
cdr3_nt: TGTGCCAGCAGATATTACGGGGGGGTATCGGATACGCAGTATTTT; cdr3_aa: CASRYYGGVSDTQYF; j_call: TRBJ2-3; d_call: TRBD2; v_call: TRBV11-2; clone_size: few
cdr3_nt: TGTGCCAGCACCGAACTCGAGCAGGGGGCCTACAATGAGCAGTTCTTC; cdr3_aa: CASTELEQGAYNEQFF; j_call: TRBJ2-1; d_call: TRBD1; v_call: TRBV7-9; clone_size: -
cdr3_nt: TGTGCCAGCAGCTTACCCGGGGCCCCCGGCTACACCTTC; cdr3_aa: CASSLPGAPGYTF; j_call: TRBJ1-2; d_call: -; v_call: TRBV12-3/TRBV12-4; clone_size: few
cdr3_nt: TGCGCCAGCAGCCAACCGGGGGCCCAAGATACGCAGTATTTT; cdr3_aa: CASSQPGAQDTQYF; j_call: TRBJ2-3; d_call: -; v_call: TRBV4-1; clone_size: -
cdr3_nt: TGTGCCAGCACCGATATATCGGGCCGGGACGAACAAGAGACCCAGTACTTC; cdr3_aa: CASTDISGRDEQETQYF; j_call: TRBJ2-5; d_call: -; v_call: TRBV6-2/TRBV6-3; clone_size: -
cdr3_nt: TGTGCCAGCAGCTTAGCGTTGGAGAACACCATATATTTT; cdr3_aa: CASSLALENTIYF; j_call: TRBJ1-3; d_call: -; v_call: TRBV7-9; clone_size: -
cdr3_nt: TGTGCCAGCAGCCCTCAGACTAGCGAAAAAGAGACCCAGTACTTC; cdr3_aa: CASSPQTSEKETQYF; j_call: TRBJ2-5; d_call: TRBD2; v_call: TRBV12-3/TRBV12-4; clone_size: few
cdr3_nt: TGTGCCACGGGACTAGCGAGGGAGCAGTACTTC; cdr3_aa: CATGLAREQYF; j_call: TRBJ2-7; d_call: TRBD2; v_call: TRBV30; clone_size: few
cdr3_nt: TGTGCCACCAGCAGAGCCCGCGATGAGGCCGGTGGCTACACCTTC; cdr3_aa: CATSRARDEAGGYTF; j_call: TRBJ1-2; d_call: -; v_call: TRBV15; clone_size: -
cdr3_nt: TGTGCCAGCAGCCTGGGGGGGGATACCTACAATGAGCAGTTCTTC; cdr3_aa: CASSLGGDTYNEQFF; j_call: TRBJ2-1; d_call: TRBD2; v_call: TRBV7-9; clone_size: few
cdr3_nt: TGTGCCACCAGTCTCCGGTCGAACACTGAAGCTTTCTTT; cdr3_aa: CATSLRSNTEAFF; j_call: TRBJ1-1; d_call: -; v_call: TRBV24-1; clone_size: -
cdr3_nt: TGTGCCAGCAGCTTAAGGGGGACAGGGGTAAATTCACCCCTCCACTTT; cdr3_aa: CASSLRGTGVNSPLHF; j_call: TRBJ1-6; d_call: TRBD1; v_call: TRBV13; clone_size: few
cdr3_nt: TGTGCCAGCAGTTGGGGGGCGGGCGAGCAGTACTTC; cdr3_aa: CASSWGAGEQYF; j_call: TRBJ2-7; d_call: -; v_call: TRBV12-3/TRBV12-4; clone_size: -
cdr3_nt: TGTGCCAGCAGCCGCACTAGAGGTGAGCAGTTCTTC; cdr3_aa: CASSRTRGEQFF; j_call: TRBJ2-1; d_call: -; v_call: TRBV12-3/TRBV12-4; clone_size: -
cdr3_nt: TGCGCCAGCACCTCCGTTGGGCAGGGGGCCTACGAGCAGTACTTC; cdr3_aa: CASTSVGQGAYEQYF; j_call: TRBJ2-7; d_call: TRBD1; v_call: TRBV5-1; clone_size: few
cdr3_nt: TGTGCCAGCAGCTTAGCGGCGGGGGGCGCGGGGCTGGGCTATGGCTACACCTTC; cdr3_aa: CASSLAAGGAGLGYGYTF; j_call: TRBJ1-2; d_call: -; v_call: TRBV7-8; clone_size: many
cdr3_nt: TGTGCCAGCAGCTTAGTTTCGACAGCTTATTACAATGAGCAGTTCTTC; cdr3_aa: CASSLVSTAYYNEQFF; j_call: TRBJ2-1; d_call: -; v_call: TRBV7-9; clone_size: many
cdr3_nt: TGCAGTGCTAGAAACGGGGGGCTGGAGACCGGGGAGCTGTTTTTT; cdr3_aa: CSARNGGLETGELFF; j_call: TRBJ2-2; d_call: -; v_call: TRBV20-1; clone_size: -
cdr3_nt: TGTGCCAGCAGTTCTGCGACAGGGTACGAGCAGTACTTC; cdr3_aa: CASSSATGYEQYF; j_call: TRBJ2-7; d_call: TRBD1; v_call: TRBV7-2; clone_size: -
cdr3_nt: TGTGCCAGCACCCTACCACAGGGAGGAATGAACACTGAAGCTTTCTTT; cdr3_aa: CASTLPQGGMNTEAFF; j_call: TRBJ1-1; d_call: -; v_call: TRBV7-9; clone_size: few
cdr3_nt: TGTGCCAGCAGTCCCGGACTATACCATCCAAGCACAGATACGCAGTATTTT; cdr3_aa: CASSPGLYHPSTDTQYF; j_call: TRBJ2-3; d_call: -; v_call: TRBV28; clone_size: -
cdr3_nt: TGTGCCACCAAGGGACCCCGGGGCAAAAACATTCAGTACTTC; cdr3_aa: CATKGPRGKNIQYF; j_call: TRBJ2-4; d_call: -; v_call: TRBV27; clone_size: -
cdr3_nt: TGTGCTAGTGCCCCGGACAGGACACTATACACCGGGGAGCTGTTTTTT; cdr3_aa: CASAPDRTLYTGELFF; j_call: TRBJ2-2; d_call: TRBD1; v_call: TRBV12-5; clone_size: -
cdr3_nt: TGCAGCGTACTGGACAGGGACAACTATGGCTACACCTTC; cdr3_aa: CSVLDRDNYGYTF; j_call: TRBJ1-2; d_call: TRBD1; v_call: TRBV29-1; clone_size: -
cdr3_nt: TGTGCCAGCAGCCCCTTGCGGGTGGTCAATGACAATGAGCAGTTCTTC; cdr3_aa: CASSPLRVVNDNEQFF; j_call: TRBJ2-1; d_call: -; v_call: TRBV6-1; clone_size: -
cdr3_nt: TGTGCCAGCAGCGAGACACTCGCTACACAAGAGACCCAGTACTTC; cdr3_aa: CASSETLATQETQYF; j_call: TRBJ2-5; d_call: -; v_call: TRBV7-3; clone_size: once
cdr3_nt: TGTGCCAGCAGCGACCCGGGACTAGCGGGGGATCAGCAGTTCTTC; cdr3_aa: CASSDPGLAGDQQFF; j_call: TRBJ2-1; d_call: TRBD2; v_call: TRBV7-3; clone_size: -
cdr3_nt: TGTGCCAGCAGCCAACGACGGGGTAGCACCGGGGAGCTGTTTTTT; cdr3_aa: CASSQRRGSTGELFF; j_call: TRBJ2-2; d_call: -; v_call: TRBV13; clone_size: few
cdr3_nt: TGTGCCAGCAGTTATTGGGGCGGTAGCGGGGCAGAAGAGACCCAGTACTTC; cdr3_aa: CASSYWGGSGAEETQYF; j_call: TRBJ2-5; d_call: TRBD2; v_call: TRBV6-6; clone_size: few
cdr3_nt: TGTGCCAGCAGCGACCGGGACAGGGACTACGAGCAGTACTTC; cdr3_aa: CASSDRDRDYEQYF; j_call: TRBJ2-7; d_call: TRBD1; v_call: TRBV2; clone_size: many
cdr3_nt: TGTGCCAGCAGTTGGACGGGGGACAACACCGGGGAGCTGTTTTTT; cdr3_aa: CASSWTGDNTGELFF; j_call: TRBJ2-2; d_call: -; v_call: TRBV6-5; clone_size: few
cdr3_nt: TGTGCCAGCAGTTACTCGCCCCGGACGGTGGTTACGGAGCAGTACTTC; cdr3_aa: CASSYSPRTVVTEQYF; j_call: TRBJ2-7; d_call: -; v_call: TRBV6-5; clone_size: many
cdr3_nt: TGCGCCAGCAGCCAAGATTGGGGAAACTATGGCTACACCTTC; cdr3_aa: CASSQDWGNYGYTF; j_call: TRBJ1-2; d_call: -; v_call: TRBV4-3; clone_size: few
cdr3_nt: TGTGCCAGCTCACCTGATGGTGGGGGATTCTACGAGCAGTACTTC; cdr3_aa: CASSPDGGGFYEQYF; j_call: TRBJ2-7; d_call: -; v_call: TRBV18; clone_size: -
cdr3_nt: TGCGCCAGCAGATATACACAGGAACCTAGAGATACGCAGTATTTT; cdr3_aa: CASRYTQEPRDTQYF; j_call: TRBJ2-3; d_call: -; v_call: TRBV5-1; clone_size: few
cdr3_nt: TGTGCCAGCAGGGGGTCGGGCACCGGGGAGCTGTTTTTT; cdr3_aa: CASRGSGTGELFF; j_call: TRBJ2-2; d_call: -; v_call: TRBV2; clone_size: -
cdr3_nt: TGTGCCAGCAGCCAACTAGCGGGGTACAATGAGCAGTTCTTC; cdr3_aa: CASSQLAGYNEQFF; j_call: TRBJ2-1; d_call: TRBD2; v_call: TRBV14; clone_size: few
cdr3_nt: TGCGCCAGCATGACAGGGATTGGCAATGAGCAGTTCTTC; cdr3_aa: CASMTGIGNEQFF; j_call: TRBJ2-1; d_call: TRBD1; v_call: TRBV5-1; clone_size: few